This passage covers 32 T cell receptor beta chains from one sample sequenced in a study of blood T cell repertoires in COVID-19. Some clones are missing from TCRdb's copy, which holds only in-frame ones; the method was immunoSEQ multiplex PCR. The sample yields hundreds of thousands of clones, around 82% seen once. Source material: PBMCs or T cells enriched from blood (not recorded which). The receptors stem from a woman between 40 and 50 years old who had been exposed to COVID-19.

The rearrangement joins TRBV28 to TRBJ1-4; D is possibly TRBD1 (5 bases). V lost 9 bases to trimming and J lost 3 bases, with 20 bases between them. The germline V gene encodes CDR1 MDHEN and CDR2 SYDVKM. The CDR3 is 16 residues long. In nucleotides, the CDR3 is TGTGCCAGTCATGGGAGGTGGTGGGACTCTAATGAAAAACTGTTTTTT. The encoded protein is CASHGRWWDSNEKLFF.

This clone was observed a handful of times. This chain uses TRBV4-3 with TRBJ2-7, with a possible D match to TRBD2 (6 bases). Germline assignment: CDR1 LGHNA and CDR2 YSLEER. V dropped 0 bases and J dropped 0 bases, with 12 bases sitting between them. The CDR3 length is 16 residues. The CDR3 here is CASSQDGAGGSYEQYF. DNA of the CDR3: TGCGCCAGCAGCCAAGATGGTGCCGGGGGCTCCTACGAGCAGTACTTC.

The chain uses TRBV3-1 (or the pseudogene TRBV3-2) and TRBJ1-1; TRBD1 might be the D (6 bases). V was trimmed by 4 bases and J by 4 bases, leaving 13 bases between them. This CDR3 region has 14 residues. Germline V CDR1 and CDR2: LGHDT, YNNKEL (reference sequence). The CDR3 DNA reads as TGTGCCAGCAGCCTTGTACAGGGAAGCACTGAAGCTTTCTTT. Translated: CASSLVQGSTEAFF.

The J gene is TRBJ2-7, the V gene TRBV5-1; 9 positions agree with TRBD1. Per the germline V gene, CDR1 is SGHRS and CDR2 is YFSETQ. V lost 4 bases, J lost 3 bases, and 17 bases stayed unmatched. The CDR3 has 18 amino acids. In DNA form, the CDR3 reads TGCGCCAGCAGCACAATACCGGGACAGGGAGGACCAATCTACGAGCAGTACTTC. Amino acid sequence: CASSTIPGQGGPIYEQYF.

The chain combines TRBV18 with TRBJ2-7; D not resolved. V was shortened by 6 bases and J by 0 bases, with 6 bases between the two germline ends. The CDR3 length is 12 residues. From germline, CDR1 is KGHSH and CDR2 LQKENI. For the CDR3, the DNA is TGTGCCAGCTCCCCGAGCTCCTACGAGCAGTACTTC. It encodes CASSPSSYEQYF.

CDR3 in DNA: TGTGCCAGCTCACCCCCAGGATTCGCAGTTCAGTATGGCTACACCTTC. Protein sequence: CASSPPGFAVQYGYTF. The chain has TRBV18 and TRBJ1-2; D ambiguous. CDR1 and CDR2 from the germline V gene are KGHSH and LQKENI. Between the trimmed V and J ends, which lost 3 bases and 5 bases, there was a span of 19 bases. This CDR3 region has 16 residues.

V usage is TRBV13 and J usage is TRBJ2-7, with 8 positions matching TRBD1. CDR1 PRHDT and CDR2 FYEKMQ come from the germline V gene (reference sequence). CDR3 length equals 14 residues. The V segment lost 5 bases and the J segment 3 bases; nucleotides outside the gene matches: 6. CDR3 DNA sequence: TGTGCCAGCAGCGTTCGGGACAGGTTCTACGAGCAGTACTTC. It yields the protein CASSVRDRFYEQYF.

V gene TRBV6-1 combines with J gene TRBJ1-1; D gene unclear. The V gene lost 3 bases and the J gene lost 5 bases, with 13 bases spanning the gap. The CDR3 runs to 14 residues. Germline assignment: CDR1 MNHNS and CDR2 SASEGT. Here the CDR3 reads CASSETYGRTEAFF. The CDR3, as DNA: TGTGCCAGCAGTGAGACATATGGAAGAACTGAAGCTTTCTTT.

V and J are TRBV28 and TRBJ2-7; D is unresolved. This CDR3 contains 13 residues. Trimming left V 6 bases short and J 0 bases short, with 9 bases between. The germline V gene encodes CDR1 MDHEN and CDR2 SYDVKM. The DNA of the CDR3 is TGTGCCAGCAGGGTCCACAGCTCCTACGAGCAGTACTTC. Residues: CASRVHSSYEQYF.

The J gene is TRBJ1-3, the V gene TRBV19; D is unclear. The germline V and J ends were trimmed by 6 bases and 3 bases, with 12 bases remaining between them. The CDR3 extends over 14 amino acids. Germline CDR1 LNHDA, CDR2 SQIVND (reference sequence). The DNA of the CDR3 is TGTGCCAGTAGCCCGGGTGCGAGTGGAAACACCATATATTTT. As protein: CASSPGASGNTIYF. Full variable domain (missing parts from reference TRBV19 and TRBJ1-3): DGGITQSPKYLFRKEGQNVTLSCEQNLNHDAMYWYRQDPGQGLRLIYYSQIVNDFQKGDIAEGYSVSREKKESFPLTVTSAQKNPTAFYLCASSPGASGNTIYFGEGSWLTVV.

The chain combines TRBV18 with TRBJ1-2; D might be TRBD1 (5 bases). CDR3 length equals 13 residues. Germline loops: CDR1 KGHSH, CDR2 LQKENI. V lost 5 bases, J lost 6 bases, and 13 bases lay in between. The CDR3 nucleotides are TGTGCCAGCTCAGAGGACAAGGTTAATGGCTACACCTTC. Translation gives CASSEDKVNGYTF.

The rearrangement uses TRBV4-2 and TRBJ1-1, with D uncertain. CDR1 LGHNA and CDR2 YNFKEQ come from the germline V gene. This CDR3 has 14 residues. Trimming removed 4 bases from V and 5 bases from J, with 14 bases in between. The CDR3 DNA sequence: TGTGCCAGCAGCCGTTCCCAGGTGGAAACTGAAGCTTTCTTT. Protein product: CASSRSQVETEAFF.

The chain employs TRBV14 and TRBJ2-7; TRBD2 might be the D (6 bases). Per the germline V gene, CDR1 is SGHDN and CDR2 is FVKESK. The CDR3 contains 13 residues. The V end lost 6 bases, the J end lost 3 bases, and 12 bases lay between the germline ends. The CDR3 sequence: CASSQRGGYEQYF. CDR3 DNA: TGTGCCAGCAGTCAAAGGGGAGGCTACGAGCAGTACTTC.

The J gene is TRBJ1-1, the V gene TRBV27, with a weak D call TRBD1 (5 bases). Trimming stripped 6 bases from V and 5 bases from J, with 13 bases between. The CDR3 is 13 amino acids. Germline assignment: CDR1 MNHEY and CDR2 SMNVEV (reference sequence). CDR3 protein: CASRRGGGTEAFF. Here the CDR3 DNA reads TGTGCCAGCAGGAGGGGAGGAGGGACTGAAGCTTTCTTT.

The CDR3 DNA follows: TGTGCCAGCAGCTTAGATGGAGTAGCCGCGGGAGGAGAGACCCAGTACTTC. Its translation is CASSLDGVAAGGETQYF. V and J are TRBV11-2 and TRBJ2-5, with TRBD2 matching over 8 bases. The V gene's germline CDR1 is SGHAT and CDR2 FQNNGV. V shed 0 bases and J 4 bases; nucleotides not matched to a gene: 10. This CDR3 contains 17 residues.

This clone was seen more than once but under ten times. Other nucleotide sequences from this sample produce the same CDR3. V gene TRBV2 combines with J gene TRBJ1-1; D possibly corresponds to TRBD1 (5 bases). This CDR3 comprises 14 residues. V was clipped by 3 bases and J by 3 bases, with 11 bases between them. In germline, CDR1 is SNHLY, CDR2 FYNNEI. CDR3 nucleotide sequence: TGTGCCAGCAGTGAGGAGGGGCGGGACACTGAAGCTTTCTTT. It encodes CASSEEGRDTEAFF.

The V gene is TRBV6-5, the J gene TRBJ1-2; D gene ambiguous. Looked up from germline, CDR1 is MNHEY and CDR2 is SVGAGI. Between the trimmed V and J ends, which lost 6 bases and 1 base, there was a span of 12 bases. The CDR3 extends over 14 amino acids. The DNA for the CDR3 is TGTGCCAGCAGGACACTGCAGTTTAACTATGGCTACACCTTC. This codes for CASRTLQFNYGYTF.

The chain links TRBV19 to TRBJ1-1; D is unresolved. The length of the CDR3 is 14 residues. CDR1 LNHDA and CDR2 SQIVND come from the germline V gene (reference sequence). The germline V and J ends were trimmed by 1 base and 1 base, with 7 bases remaining between them. The CDR3 here is CASSIGRGNTEAFF. The CDR3 DNA sequence: TGTGCCAGTAGTATAGGTCGCGGGAACACTGAAGCTTTCTTT.

The table lists this clone with a count of one. The rearrangement links TRBV7-2 to TRBJ2-7, with D perhaps matching TRBD2 (6 bases). The CDR3 length is 14 residues. The ends were cut back, 1 base at V and 6 bases at J, with 13 bases in the middle. Germline-derived CDR1 and CDR2 are SGHTA and FQGNSA. The CDR3 spells CASSLVVTSTEQYF. CDR3 DNA sequence: TGTGCCAGCAGCTTAGTGGTTACTAGCACCGAGCAGTACTTC.

The chain combines TRBV4-1 with TRBJ2-7, with D hard to call. The CDR3 covers 16 residues. V lost 0 bases and J lost 3, with 15 bases in between. Germline V CDR1 and CDR2: MGHRA, YSYEKL. CDR3 in DNA: TGCGCCAGCAGCCAAGATCTGCGGTCCTCCGTCTACGAGCAGTACTTC. This translates into CASSQDLRSSVYEQYF.

This chain joins TRBV7-9 and TRBJ1-2; D gene ambiguous. There are 13 residues in the CDR3. Looked up from germline, CDR1 is SEHNR and CDR2 is FQNEAQ (reference sequence). Trimming cost V 6 bases and J 6 bases, with 14 bases left between them. This CDR3 is CASSTEGGNGYTF. For the CDR3, the DNA is TGTGCCAGCAGTACAGAGGGAGGGAATGGCTACACCTTC.

For the CDR3, the DNA is TGTGCCACCAGCAGAGATTTCATGGGGGGCTATGGCTACACCTTC. This gives the protein CATSRDFMGGYGYTF. The chain recombines TRBV15 with TRBJ1-2; D is perhaps TRBD1 (5 bases). This CDR3 comprises 15 residues. The V gene lost 0 bases and the J gene lost 4 bases, with 12 bases spanning the gap. The germline CDR1 and CDR2 sequences are LNHNV and YYDKDF (reference sequence). Using reference TRBV15 and TRBJ1-2 for the parts outside the CDR3, the full variable domain is DAMVIQNPRYQVTQFGKPVTLSCSQTLNHNVMYWYQQKSSQAPKLLFHYYDKDFNNEADTPDNFQSRRPNTSFCFLDIRSPGLGDTAMYLCATSRDFMGGYGYTFGSGTRLTVV.

The chain combines TRBV28 with TRBJ1-2; D remains unclear. V was pared by 6 bases and J by 1 base, with 9 bases between. The CDR3 has 13 residues. The germline V gene encodes CDR1 MDHEN and CDR2 SYDVKM. CDR3 nucleotide sequence: TGTGCCAGCAGCCCCCCTCTTAACTATGGCTACACCTTC. It codes for CASSPPLNYGYTF.

This clone was seen once. The chain uses TRBV2 and TRBJ2-1; D is perhaps TRBD1 (6 bases). Trimming took off 7 bases at V and 4 bases at J, with 8 bases between the two ends. The CDR3 runs to 12 residues. Germline-derived CDR1 and CDR2 are SNHLY and FYNNEI. The chain's CDR3 is CASKGEYNEQFF. CDR3 bases: TGTGCCAGCAAGGGGGAGTACAATGAGCAGTTCTTC. The full variable domain, rest sourced from reference TRBV2 and TRBJ2-1, is EPEVTQTPSHQVTQMGQEVILRCVPISNHLYFYWYRQILGQKVEFLVSFYNNEISEKSEIFDDQFSVERPDGSNFTLKIRSTKLEDSAMYFCASKGEYNEQFFGPGTRLTVL.

The chain has TRBV28 and TRBJ1-2, with 7 bases matching TRBD1. Germline CDR1 MDHEN, CDR2 SYDVKM. This CDR3 contains 12 residues. V gave up 5 bases and J gave up 8 bases; unmatched junction bases: 5. The CDR3 DNA sequence: TGTGCCAGCAGTCTCACAGGGGTAGGCTACACCTTC. Its translation is CASSLTGVGYTF.

The chain has TRBV9 and TRBJ2-2; D is perhaps TRBD1 (6 bases). This CDR3 is 17 amino acids long. V lost 3 bases, J lost 1 base, and 16 bases lay in between. Germline lookup yields CDR1 SGDLS and CDR2 YYNGEE. The CDR3 loop reads CASSEDRTWGNTGELFF. The CDR3, as DNA: TGTGCCAGCAGCGAAGACAGGACGTGGGGGAACACCGGGGAGCTGTTTTTT.

In this sample, this clone turned up a few times. The V and J genes are TRBV6-5 and TRBJ2-7, with D possibly TRBD2 on 6 matching bases. Germline V gene lookup returns CDR1 MNHEY and CDR2 SVGAGI. The CDR3 length is 14 residues. Trimming stripped 6 bases from V and 2 bases from J, with 14 bases between. The CDR3 loop reads CASRGGTATYEQYF. CDR3 bases: TGTGCCAGCAGGGGCGGGACCGCCACCTACGAGCAGTACTTC.

This clone was observed a handful of times. The chain employs TRBV27 and TRBJ1-1, with 7 positions matching TRBD1. V was pared by 6 bases and J by 0 bases, with 4 bases of the junction left unmatched. This CDR3 is 14 amino acids long. The germline V gene has CDR1 MNHEY and CDR2 SMNVEV (reference sequence). The CDR3 coding sequence is TGTGCCAGCAGAAAGGACAGGTTGAACACTGAAGCTTTCTTT. It codes for CASRKDRLNTEAFF.

This sequence joins TRBV19 and TRBJ1-2, with TRBD1 as a possible D gene (6 bases). Germline V lookup: CDR1 LNHDA, CDR2 SQIVND (reference sequence). With 1 base removed from V and 2 bases from J, the gap between germline ends came to 8 bases. This CDR3 spans 14 amino acids. CDR3 nucleotides: TGTGCCAGTAGTATAGGGGGGCAGAACTATGGCTACACCTTC. Its translation is CASSIGGQNYGYTF.

The rearrangement uses TRBV4-1 and TRBJ2-1; weak D call: TRBD2 (7 bases). CDR3 length: 17 amino acids. V was pared by 1 base and J by 9 bases, with 22 bases between. Germline values: CDR1 MGHRA, CDR2 YSYEKL. CDR3 coding DNA: TGCGCCAGCAGCCAAGGGATCTTAGGAGGGGGGGCGATTGAGCAGTTCTTC. Translating gives CASSQGILGGGAIEQFF.

This clone appeared a few times. The chain is built from TRBV2 and TRBJ2-1; 7 bases map to TRBD1. After removal of 6 bases from V and 4 bases from J, the junction contained 6 bases not matched to a gene. The germline V gene encodes CDR1 SNHLY and CDR2 FYNNEI. The CDR3 is 14 residues long. The CDR3: CASRDIQGYNEQFF. The CDR3 bases are TGTGCCAGCAGGGACATACAGGGGTACAATGAGCAGTTCTTC.

This chain connects TRBV7-3 to TRBJ2-1; TRBD1 matches 10 bases. Germline CDR1 SGHTA, CDR2 FQGTGA. CDR3 size: 15 residues. J lost 9 bases, V lost 5 bases, and 10 bases had no gene match. The CDR3 region is CASSLGRQGASEQFF. CDR3 nucleotide sequence: TGTGCCAGCAGCCTGGGGAGACAGGGGGCTAGTGAGCAGTTCTTC.